This note documents a single TCR beta chain sequence. The antigen is unknown. The PCR made use of 60 Vbeta and 13 Jbeta primers. Libraries were prepared by immunoSEQ multiplex PCR; TCRdb keeps only in-frame clonotypes and omits some of them. The table has roughly 150,000 clones, 65% to 80% seen once; the top ten hold 2.5% to 3.5%. Per the germline V gene, CDR1 is ENHRY and CDR2 is SYGVKD. This CDR3 contains 13 residues. Trimming took 6 bases from V and 3 from J; bases not matched to a gene: 5. Donors showed nominal health when sampled, although they likely had unrecorded immune exposures. The data belong to a study of cytomegalovirus exposure and HLA in healthy donors. Study results and limitations: An analysis was carried out later, and it reportedly showed fewer N-insertions in an Asian-associated ancestry cluster than the roughly 700-donor mean.

The material sequenced was PBMCs. The receptor's source is a male donor in good health and CMV-seronegative. The V and J genes are TRBV10-3 and TRBJ2-7, with 7 nucleotides matching TRBD1. The CDR3: CAISAGTDYEQYF. CDR3 nucleotides: TGTGCCATCAGCGCTGGGACAGACTACGAGCAGTACTTC.